The 19 T cell receptor beta chains reported below all come from one sample, sequenced in a study of T cell clones after liver transplantation (dated by TCRdb to between 2018 and 2021). The library was generated by the immunoSEQ multiplex PCR assay. This is the immuneACCESS table as TCRdb keeps it, with only in-frame sequences that have V and J called. A part of the clones is gone; compared with another copy, unresolved V genes explain less than half, and the rest is unexplained. For this sample the table gives 25,000 to 35,000 clones, of which about 94% were detected only once. Together, the top ten hold about 24% of the sample. The sample consisted of CD8+ T cells from blood, taken 12 months after liver transplant. These receptor sequences come from a human patient who received a liver transplant. Once a transplant has taken place, some T cells may be donor derived.

The chain has TRBV4-1 and TRBJ2-1; 14 bases are shared with TRBD2. V was clipped by 4 bases and J by 9 bases; unmatched bases: 5. The germline V gene has CDR1 MGHRA and CDR2 YSYEKL. The CDR3 loop spans 15 amino acids. Here the CDR3 DNA reads TGCGCCAGCAGCCCGGGACTAGCGGGAGAGGGTGAGCAGTTCTTC. Its protein is CASSPGLAGEGEQFF.

This chain uses TRBV7-6 with TRBJ1-1; 8 nucleotides agree with TRBD1. Germline V CDR1 and CDR2: SGHVS, FNYEAQ. J gave up 10 bases and V 0 bases, and 7 bases lay outside the gene matches. The CDR3 has 14 amino acids. The CDR3 loop is CASSLAVEQGGAFF. The DNA of the CDR3 is TGTGCCAGCAGCTTAGCAGTGGAACAGGGGGGAGCTTTCTTT. Combining the CDR3 with reference TRBV7-6 and TRBJ1-1 gives the whole variable domain GAGVSQSPRYKVTKRGQDVALRCDPISGHVSLYWYRQALGQGPEFLTYFNYEAQQDKSGLPNDRFSAERPEGSISTLTIQRTEQRDSAMYRCASSLAVEQGGAFFGQGTRLTVV.

This clone was seen a few times. The V gene is TRBV7-8, the J gene TRBJ1-5; D ambiguous. Trimming removed 2 bases from V and 0 bases from J, with 14 bases in between. Germline assignment: CDR1 SGHVS and CDR2 FQNEAQ. This CDR3 contains 17 residues. CDR3: CASSLSSGRYSNQPQHF. The CDR3 nucleotides are TGTGCCAGCAGCTTATCATCGGGGAGATATAGCAATCAGCCCCAGCATTTT.

The CDR3 region has the DNA TGTGCCAGCAGCCCACCCGGGAGACCCCAGCATTTT. Protein sequence: CASSPPGRPQHF. The rearrangement uses TRBV27 and TRBJ1-5; no clear D gene. V shed 6 bases and J shed 10 bases, with 13 bases lying between them. The germline V gene has CDR1 MNHEY and CDR2 SMNVEV (reference sequence). This CDR3 comprises 12 residues.

The rearrangement uses TRBV10-3 and TRBJ2-7; D unclear. Between the trimmed V and J ends, which lost 4 bases and 7 bases, there was a span of 14 bases. CDR1 and CDR2 (germline): ENHRY, SYGVKD. The CDR3 is 13 residues long. The CDR3 reads CAISGGDPREQYF. DNA for the CDR3: TGTGCCATCAGTGGTGGCGACCCTAGGGAGCAGTACTTC.

This rearrangement joins TRBV10-3 to TRBJ2-7, with a weak D call TRBD2 (6 bases). Trimming pared 0 bases from V and 3 bases from J, leaving 15 bases between. Per germline, CDR1 ENHRY and CDR2 SYGVKD. CDR3 length: 16 residues. CDR3 region: CAISESSGATFYEQYF. The CDR3 DNA reads TGTGCCATCAGTGAGTCGTCGGGAGCCACCTTCTACGAGCAGTACTTC.

J is TRBJ2-2 and V is TRBV11-3, with 7 bases aligning to TRBD2. Germline V gene lookup returns CDR1 SGHNT and CDR2 YENEEA. Losses at the gene ends were 5 bases for V and 3 bases for J; bases not matched to a gene: 6. The CDR3 is 15 amino acids. The chain's CDR3 is CASSLGGGYTGELFF. CDR3 coding DNA: TGTGCCAGCAGCCTGGGGGGAGGGTACACCGGGGAGCTGTTTTTT.

The chain links TRBV6-5 to TRBJ2-1; 7 bases are a match to TRBD1. J gave up 5 bases and V 5 bases, and 6 bases lay outside the gene matches. This CDR3 is built from 14 residues. Germline V gene sequence: CDR1 MNHEY, CDR2 SVGAGI. The CDR3 region has the DNA TGTGCCAGCAGTACCGGGACAGCCGACAATGAGCAGTTCTTC. Translating gives CASSTGTADNEQFF.

The genes are TRBV6-1 and TRBJ2-7, with TRBD2 identical over 14 bases. Germline trimming cut 1 base from V and 5 bases from J; bases unmatched to any gene: 4. Germline values: CDR1 MNHNS, CDR2 SASEGT. The CDR3 is 16 amino acids. CDR3 coding DNA: TGTGCCAGCAGTGAAGGTCCGGGACTAGCGGGAGACGAGCAGTACTTC. Translating gives CASSEGPGLAGDEQYF.

This chain joins TRBV11-3 and TRBJ2-1; no firm D call. Between the trimmed V and J ends, which lost 3 bases and 14 bases, there was a span of 11 bases. The CDR3 consists of 11 residues. The germline V gene has CDR1 SGHNT and CDR2 YENEEA. The CDR3: CASSLLGLEFF. CDR3 nucleotides: TGTGCCAGCAGCTTGTTAGGGTTGGAGTTCTTC. Looking up the rest from reference TRBV11-3 and TRBJ2-1 gives the full variable domain: EAGVVQSPRYKIIEKKQPVAFWCNPISGHNTLYWYLQNLGQGPELLIRYENEEAVDDSQLPKDRFSAERLKGVDSTLKIQPAELGDSAVYLCASSLLGLEFFGPGTRLTVL.

The V call is TRBV5-1, the J call TRBJ2-1; D unclear. This CDR3 has 13 residues. V lost 1 base, J lost 7 bases, and 9 bases lay in between. Looked up from germline, CDR1 is SGHRS and CDR2 is YFSETQ. The CDR3 sequence: CASSLSLRNEQFF. CDR3 DNA sequence: TGCGCCAGCAGCTTGAGTCTACGAAATGAGCAGTTCTTC.

The chain uses TRBV30 and TRBJ2-3; 12 bases fit TRBD2. V lost 2 bases, J lost 6 bases, and 6 bases stayed unmatched. Germline V CDR1 and CDR2: GTSNPN, SVGIG (reference sequence). The CDR3 sequence is 15 residues long. The CDR3 spells CAWSRLAGGTDTQYF. CDR3 nucleotides: TGTGCCTGGAGTAGGCTAGCGGGAGGGACTGATACGCAGTATTTT. The full variable domain, in which reference TRBV30 and TRBJ2-3 provide the parts outside the CDR3, is SQTIHQWPATLVQPVGSPLSLECTVEGTSNPNLYWYRQAAGRGLQLLFYSVGIGQISSEVPQNLSASRPQDRQFILSSKKLLLSDSGFYLCAWSRLAGGTDTQYFGPGTRLTVL.

The chain links TRBV7-6 to TRBJ1-2, with D perhaps matching TRBD1 (5 bases). There are 13 residues in the CDR3. CDR1 and CDR2 from the germline V gene are SGHVS and FNYEAQ. Trimming pared 5 bases from V and 7 bases from J, leaving 14 bases between. The CDR3 protein is CASSPGTRAGYTF. The CDR3 bases are TGTGCCAGCAGCCCCGGGACGCGCGCTGGCTACACCTTC. The full variable domain, with the rest looked up from reference TRBV7-6 and TRBJ1-2, is GAGVSQSPRYKVTKRGQDVALRCDPISGHVSLYWYRQALGQGPEFLTYFNYEAQQDKSGLPNDRFSAERPEGSISTLTIQRTEQRDSAMYRCASSPGTRAGYTFGSGTRLTVV.

The chain combines TRBV14 with TRBJ2-7; D is uncertain. V was pared by 1 base and J by 4 bases, with 8 bases between. Looked up from germline, CDR1 is SGHDN and CDR2 is FVKESK. This CDR3 has 13 residues. The CDR3 loop is CASSQAQQYEQYF. The CDR3, as DNA: TGTGCCAGCAGCCAAGCACAGCAGTACGAGCAGTACTTC.

This clone has a handful of counts. V usage is TRBV5-6 and J usage is TRBJ2-5, with D perhaps TRBD2 (7 bases). This CDR3 region has 16 residues. V was shortened by 3 bases and J by 5 bases, with 20 bases between the two germline ends. Germline V CDR1 and CDR2: SGHDT, YYEEEE. Here the CDR3 DNA reads TGTGCCAGCAGCTCCACCGGGGGCGGGGGAACGGAGACCCAGTACTTC. Encoded protein: CASSSTGGGGTETQYF. Full variable domain (outside the CDR3, taken from reference TRBV5-6 and TRBJ2-5): DAGVTQSPTHLIKTRGQQVTLRCSPKSGHDTVSWYQQALGQGPQFIFQYYEEEERQRGNFPDRFSGHQFPNYSSELNVNALLLGDSALYLCASSSTGGGGTETQYFGPGTRLLVL.

This clone appeared a single time. The chain carries TRBV4-3 and TRBJ2-5; D is unclear. The CDR3 has 13 amino acids. CDR1 and CDR2 from the germline V gene are LGHNA and YSLEER. V was trimmed by 1 base and J by 3 bases, leaving 6 bases between them. CDR3 in DNA: TGCGCCAGCAGCCAAGGGCTAAAAGAGACCCAGTACTTC. This gives the protein CASSQGLKETQYF.

The CDR3 loop is CASSLGHLGFAGELFF. CDR3 sequence (DNA): TGTGCCAGCAGCTTAGGCCATCTAGGATTTGCCGGGGAGCTGTTTTTT. This chain connects TRBV7-9 to TRBJ2-2; D ambiguous. CDR3 length: 16 amino acids. CDR1 is SEHNR, CDR2 FQNEAQ, per germline (reference sequence). V lost 1 base, J lost 6 bases, and 15 bases lay in between.

This sequence joins TRBV7-3 and TRBJ1-5, with D perhaps TRBD1 (6 bases). The CDR3 totals 13 residues. From germline, CDR1 is SGHTA and CDR2 FQGTGA. V was shortened by 5 bases and J by 4 bases, with 9 bases between the two germline ends. Here the CDR3 DNA reads TGTGCCAGCAGCATTGGACAGAATCAGCCCCAGCATTTT. Its protein is CASSIGQNQPQHF.

In this sample, this clone turned up a few times. The V call is TRBV10-3, the J call TRBJ1-3; D call uncertain. The CDR3 sequence is 14 residues long. Germline CDR1 reads ENHRY; CDR2 reads SYGVKD. The V gene lost 8 bases and the J gene lost 2 bases, with 13 bases spanning the gap. CDR3 residues: CAILDGEAGNTIYF. In nucleotides, the CDR3 is TGTGCCATCCTAGACGGAGAGGCTGGAAACACCATATATTTT.